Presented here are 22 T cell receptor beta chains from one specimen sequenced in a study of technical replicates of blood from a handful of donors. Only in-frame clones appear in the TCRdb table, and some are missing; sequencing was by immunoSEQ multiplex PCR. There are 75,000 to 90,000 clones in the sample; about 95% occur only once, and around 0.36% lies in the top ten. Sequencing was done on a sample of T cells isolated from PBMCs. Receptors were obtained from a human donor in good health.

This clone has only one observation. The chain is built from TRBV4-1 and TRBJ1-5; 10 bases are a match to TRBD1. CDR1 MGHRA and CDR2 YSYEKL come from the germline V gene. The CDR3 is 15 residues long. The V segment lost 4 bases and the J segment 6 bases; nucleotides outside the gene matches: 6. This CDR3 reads CASSPPGTGVQPQHF. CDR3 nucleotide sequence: TGCGCCAGCAGCCCCCCCGGGACAGGGGTTCAGCCCCAGCATTTT.

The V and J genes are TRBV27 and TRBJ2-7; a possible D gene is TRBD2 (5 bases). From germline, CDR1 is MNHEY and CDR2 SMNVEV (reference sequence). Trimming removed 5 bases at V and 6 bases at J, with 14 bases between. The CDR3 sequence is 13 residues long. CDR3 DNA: TGTGCCAGCAGTCATTGGACGGGATCCGAGCAGTACTTC. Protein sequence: CASSHWTGSEQYF.

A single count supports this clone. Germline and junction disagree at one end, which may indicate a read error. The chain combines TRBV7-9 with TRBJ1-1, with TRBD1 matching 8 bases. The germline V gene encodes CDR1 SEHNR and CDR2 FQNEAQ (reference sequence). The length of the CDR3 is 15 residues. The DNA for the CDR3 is TGTGCCAGCAGCCTAGCGGACAGGGAGAACACTGAAGCTTTCTTT. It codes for CASSLADRENTEAFF.

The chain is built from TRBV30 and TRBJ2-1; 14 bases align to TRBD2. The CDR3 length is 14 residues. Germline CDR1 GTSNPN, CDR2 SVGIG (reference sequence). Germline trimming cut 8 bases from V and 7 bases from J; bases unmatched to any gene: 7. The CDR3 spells CAHSGTSGRNEQFF. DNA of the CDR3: TGTGCCCATTCCGGGACTAGCGGGAGAAATGAGCAGTTCTTC.

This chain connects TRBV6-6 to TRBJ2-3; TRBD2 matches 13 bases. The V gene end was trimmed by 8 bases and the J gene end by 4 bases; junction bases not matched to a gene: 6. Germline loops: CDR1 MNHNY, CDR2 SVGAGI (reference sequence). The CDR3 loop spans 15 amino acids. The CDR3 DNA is TGTGCCAGCCACGGACTAGCGGGAGTCGCAGATACGCAGTATTTT. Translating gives CASHGLAGVADTQYF.

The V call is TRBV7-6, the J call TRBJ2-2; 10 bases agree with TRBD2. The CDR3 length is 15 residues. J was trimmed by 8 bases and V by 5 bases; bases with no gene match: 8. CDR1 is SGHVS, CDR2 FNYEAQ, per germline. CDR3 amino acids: CASSPLAGGSGELFF. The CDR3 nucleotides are TGTGCCAGCAGCCCGTTAGCGGGAGGTTCGGGGGAGCTGTTTTTT.

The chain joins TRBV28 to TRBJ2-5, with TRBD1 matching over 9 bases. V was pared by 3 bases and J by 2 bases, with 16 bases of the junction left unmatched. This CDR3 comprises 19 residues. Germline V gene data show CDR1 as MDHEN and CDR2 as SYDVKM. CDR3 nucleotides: TGTGCCAGCAGTTTCATCTGGGACAGGGATCCTCAACTTCAAGAGACCCAGTACTTC. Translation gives CASSFIWDRDPQLQETQYF.

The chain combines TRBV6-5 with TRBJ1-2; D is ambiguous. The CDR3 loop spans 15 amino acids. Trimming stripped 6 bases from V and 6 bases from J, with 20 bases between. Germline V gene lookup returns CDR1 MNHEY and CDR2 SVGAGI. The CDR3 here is CASSPLGGPFDGYTF. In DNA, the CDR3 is TGTGCCAGCAGCCCTTTAGGAGGACCCTTTGATGGCTACACCTTC.

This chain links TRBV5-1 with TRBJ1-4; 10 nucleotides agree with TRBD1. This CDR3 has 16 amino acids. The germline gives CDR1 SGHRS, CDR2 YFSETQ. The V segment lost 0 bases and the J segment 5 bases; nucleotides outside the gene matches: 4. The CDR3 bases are TGCGCCAGCAGCTTGGGACAGGGGGCAGAAAATGAAAAACTGTTTTTT. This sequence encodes CASSLGQGAENEKLFF.

CDR3 sequence (DNA): TGTGCCAGCAGTTACGGGACTAGCCCTCAAGAGACCCAGTACTTC. It specifies CASSYGTSPQETQYF. The rearrangement joins TRBV6-5 to TRBJ2-5; 9 bases match TRBD2. The CDR3 covers 15 residues. V lost 2 bases and J lost 2; bases outside the gene matches: 3. Germline V gene sequence: CDR1 MNHEY, CDR2 SVGAGI.

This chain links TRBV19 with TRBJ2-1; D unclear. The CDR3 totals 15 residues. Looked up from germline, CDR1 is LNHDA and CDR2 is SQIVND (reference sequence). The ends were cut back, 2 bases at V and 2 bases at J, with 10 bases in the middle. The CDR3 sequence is CASSISPIPYNEQFF. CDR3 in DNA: TGTGCCAGTAGTATAAGCCCCATTCCCTACAATGAGCAGTTCTTC. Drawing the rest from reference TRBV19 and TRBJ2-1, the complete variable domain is DGGITQSPKYLFRKEGQNVTLSCEQNLNHDAMYWYRQDPGQGLRLIYYSQIVNDFQKGDIAEGYSVSREKKESFPLTVTSAQKNPTAFYLCASSISPIPYNEQFFGPGTRLTVL.

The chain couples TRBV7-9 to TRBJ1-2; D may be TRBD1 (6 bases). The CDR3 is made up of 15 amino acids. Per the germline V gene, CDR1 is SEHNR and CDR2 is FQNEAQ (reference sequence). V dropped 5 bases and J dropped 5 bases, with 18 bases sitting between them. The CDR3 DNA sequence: TGTGCCAGCAGCCAAAATACGGGACATATATATGGCTACACCTTC. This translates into CASSQNTGHIYGYTF.

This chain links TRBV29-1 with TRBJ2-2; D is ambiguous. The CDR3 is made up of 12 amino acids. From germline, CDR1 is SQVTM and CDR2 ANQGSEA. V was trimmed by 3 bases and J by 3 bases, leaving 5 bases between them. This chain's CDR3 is CSVEQYTGELFF. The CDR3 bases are TGCAGCGTTGAGCAGTACACCGGGGAGCTGTTTTTT.

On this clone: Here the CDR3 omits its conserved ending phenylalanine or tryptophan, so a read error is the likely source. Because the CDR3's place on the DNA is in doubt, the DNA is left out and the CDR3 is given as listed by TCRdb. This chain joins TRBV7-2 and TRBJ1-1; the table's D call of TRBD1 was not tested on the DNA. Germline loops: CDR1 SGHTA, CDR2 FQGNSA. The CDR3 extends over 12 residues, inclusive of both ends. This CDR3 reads CASSQTGGLIYI.

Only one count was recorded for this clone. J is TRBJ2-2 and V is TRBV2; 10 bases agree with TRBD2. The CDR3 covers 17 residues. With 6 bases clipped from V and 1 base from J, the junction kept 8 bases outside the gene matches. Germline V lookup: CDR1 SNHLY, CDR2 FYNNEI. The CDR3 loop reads CASSAGLADLNTGELFF. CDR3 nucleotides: TGTGCCAGCAGCGCCGGACTAGCGGATTTGAACACCGGGGAGCTGTTTTTT.

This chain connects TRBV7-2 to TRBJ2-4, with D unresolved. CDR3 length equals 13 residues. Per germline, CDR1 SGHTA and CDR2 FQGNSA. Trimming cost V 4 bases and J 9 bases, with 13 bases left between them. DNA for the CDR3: TGTGCCAGCAGCTCACCTGGGCCGAGCATTCAGTACTTC. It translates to CASSSPGPSIQYF.

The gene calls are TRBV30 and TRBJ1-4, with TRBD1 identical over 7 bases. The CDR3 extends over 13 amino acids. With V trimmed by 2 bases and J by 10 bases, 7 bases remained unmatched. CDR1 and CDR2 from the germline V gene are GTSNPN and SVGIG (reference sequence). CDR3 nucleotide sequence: TGTGCCTGGAGTCCACAGGGGTGGGCAAAACTGTTTTTT. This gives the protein CAWSPQGWAKLFF.

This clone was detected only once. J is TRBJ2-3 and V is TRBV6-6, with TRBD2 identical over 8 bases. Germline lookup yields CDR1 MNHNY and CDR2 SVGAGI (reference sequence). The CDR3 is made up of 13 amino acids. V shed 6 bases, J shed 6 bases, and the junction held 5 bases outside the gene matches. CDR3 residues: CASSGRALDTQYF. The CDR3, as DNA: TGTGCCAGCAGCGGGAGGGCCCTTGATACGCAGTATTTT.

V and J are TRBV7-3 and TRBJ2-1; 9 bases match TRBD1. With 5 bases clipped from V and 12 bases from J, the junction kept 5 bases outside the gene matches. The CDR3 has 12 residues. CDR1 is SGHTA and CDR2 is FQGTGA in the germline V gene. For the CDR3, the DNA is TGTGCCAGCAGCGGGGACAGGGAAAGGCAGTTCTTC. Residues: CASSGDRERQFF.

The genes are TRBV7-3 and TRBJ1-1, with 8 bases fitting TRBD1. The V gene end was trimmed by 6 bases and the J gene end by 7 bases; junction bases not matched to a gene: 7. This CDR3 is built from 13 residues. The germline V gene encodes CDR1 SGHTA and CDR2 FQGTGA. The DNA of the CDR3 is TGTGCCAGCAGTCAGGGGGCAGGGGGTGAAGCTTTCTTT. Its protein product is CASSQGAGGEAFF.

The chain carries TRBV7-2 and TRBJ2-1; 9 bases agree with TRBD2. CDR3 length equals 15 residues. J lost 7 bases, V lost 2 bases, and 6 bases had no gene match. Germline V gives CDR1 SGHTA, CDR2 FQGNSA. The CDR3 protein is CASSLLSGRNNEQFF. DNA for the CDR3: TGTGCCAGCAGCTTACTTAGCGGGAGAAATAATGAGCAGTTCTTC. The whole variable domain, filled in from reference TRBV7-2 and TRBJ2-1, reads GAGVSQSPSNKVTEKGKDVELRCDPISGHTALYWYRQSLGQGLEFLIYFQGNSAPDKSGLPSDRFSAERTGGSVSTLTIQRTQQEDSAVYLCASSLLSGRNNEQFFGPGTRLTVL.

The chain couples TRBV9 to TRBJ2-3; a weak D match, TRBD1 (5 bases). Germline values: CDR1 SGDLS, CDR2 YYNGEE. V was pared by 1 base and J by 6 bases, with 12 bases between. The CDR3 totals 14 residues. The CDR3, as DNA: TGTGCCAGCAGCGTATTCGACTCAGGGGATACGCAGTATTTT. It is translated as CASSVFDSGDTQYF.